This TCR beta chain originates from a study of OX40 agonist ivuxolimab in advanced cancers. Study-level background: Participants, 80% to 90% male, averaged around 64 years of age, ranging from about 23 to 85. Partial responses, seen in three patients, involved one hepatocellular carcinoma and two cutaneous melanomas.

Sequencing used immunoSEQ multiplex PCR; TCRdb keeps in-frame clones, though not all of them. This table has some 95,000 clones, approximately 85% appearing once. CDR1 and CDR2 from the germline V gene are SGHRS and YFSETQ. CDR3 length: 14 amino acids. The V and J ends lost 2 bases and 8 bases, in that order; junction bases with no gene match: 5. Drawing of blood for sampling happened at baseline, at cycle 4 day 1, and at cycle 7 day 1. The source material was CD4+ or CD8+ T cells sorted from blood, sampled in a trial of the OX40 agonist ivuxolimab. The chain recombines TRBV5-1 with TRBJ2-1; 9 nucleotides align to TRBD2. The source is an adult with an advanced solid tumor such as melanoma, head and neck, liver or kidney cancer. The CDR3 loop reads CASSFASGNDEQFF. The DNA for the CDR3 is TGCGCCAGCAGCTTCGCTAGCGGGAACGATGAGCAGTTCTTC. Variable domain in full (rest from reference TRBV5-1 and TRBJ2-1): KAGVTQTPRYLIKTRGQQVTLSCSPISGHRSVSWYQQTPGQGLQFLFEYFSETQRNKGNFPGRFSGRQFSNSRSEMNVSTLELGDSALYLCASSFASGNDEQFFGPGTRLTVL.